These 11 T cell receptor beta chains originate from one sample sequenced in a study of shared clonotypes between healthy human individuals. This table comes from immunoSEQ multiplex PCR, and its TCRdb copy is limited to in-frame clones, with some not included. This sample has over a million clones, with approximately 98.5% found just once. The sequencing sample was made of naive CD4+ T cells sorted from blood. Subset of the sample: CD45RA+ positively selected. These receptors were obtained from a man aged 30 to 39 in good health.

This clone was recorded only once. The rearrangement uses TRBV5-4 and TRBJ2-3; either TRBD1 or TRBD2 may supply D (5 bases each). V lost 2 bases and J 6 bases, leaving 19 bases between the germline ends. Germline V gene data show CDR1 as SGHNT and CDR2 as YYREEE (reference sequence). CDR3 length: 16 residues. The CDR3 nucleotides read TGTGCCAGCAGCTTCCCCCTGGGGACCCAAAGGGATACGCAGTATTTT. Protein product: CASSFPLGTQRDTQYF.

V gene TRBV5-1 combines with J gene TRBJ2-3, with D possibly matching TRBD2 (5 bases). This CDR3 has 18 amino acids. The germline CDR1 and CDR2 sequences are SGHRS and YFSETQ. Trimming removed 2 bases at V and 0 bases at J, with 19 bases between. For the CDR3, the DNA is TGCGCCAGCAGCTTTGGACTTTTGTCAGCCTCTAGCACAGATACGCAGTATTTT. Amino acids: CASSFGLLSASSTDTQYF.

V usage is TRBV5-4 and J usage is TRBJ2-5, with D possibly TRBD1 on 6 matching bases. CDR1 SGHNT and CDR2 YYREEE come from the germline V gene (reference sequence). V gave up 0 bases and J gave up 11 bases, with 11 bases separating them. The CDR3 sequence is 12 residues long. As DNA, the CDR3 is TGTGCCAGCAGCTTGGCAGGGGAACATCAGTACTTC. It translates to CASSLAGEHQYF.

Notes on this clone: At the DNA level, this CDR3 is encoded by other sequences in the same sample as well. The chain links TRBV18 to TRBJ2-7; a weak D match, TRBD2 (5 bases). Germline V gene data show CDR1 as KGHSH and CDR2 as LQKENI. CDR3 length equals 13 residues. Deletions cut 2 bases from V and 5 bases from J, with 10 bases between. The CDR3 region is CASSPGGLDEQYF. CDR3 nucleotides: TGTGCCAGCTCACCAGGAGGTTTGGACGAGCAGTACTTC.

The CDR3 sequence is CASSPISGAPFTGELFF. CDR3 sequence (DNA): TGTGCCAGCAGCCCTATTTCGGGGGCCCCCTTCACCGGGGAGCTGTTTTTT. The V and J genes are TRBV9 and TRBJ2-2, with D perhaps being TRBD1 or TRBD2 (6 bases each). Trimming stripped 4 bases from V and 4 bases from J, with 20 bases between. The germline gives CDR1 SGDLS, CDR2 YYNGEE. This CDR3 comprises 17 residues. Filled out from reference TRBV9 and TRBJ2-2, the complete variable domain reads DSGVTQTPKHLITATGQRVTLRCSPRSGDLSVYWYQQSLDQGLQFLIQYYNGEERAKGNILERFSAQQFPDLHSELNLSSLELGDSALYFCASSPISGAPFTGELFFGEGSRLTVL.

This clone appeared once. J is TRBJ2-5 and V is TRBV2, with 8 bases identical to TRBD1. After removal of 7 bases from V and 0 bases from J, the junction contained 7 bases not matched to a gene. CDR3 size: 15 residues. The germline V gene has CDR1 SNHLY and CDR2 FYNNEI. As DNA, the CDR3 is TGTGCCAGCACCTTGGACAGGGCGTACCAAGAGACCCAGTACTTC. Its protein is CASTLDRAYQETQYF.

The V gene is TRBV7-9, the J gene TRBJ2-5, with 13 bases that match TRBD2. CDR3 size: 17 residues. J was trimmed by 4 bases and V by 6 bases; bases with no gene match: 11. Germline CDR1 reads SEHNR; CDR2 reads FQNEAQ (reference sequence). CDR3 sequence: CASRDGGLAGDGETQYF. The CDR3 region has the DNA TGTGCCAGCAGGGATGGTGGACTAGCGGGGGATGGAGAGACCCAGTACTTC.

This chain joins TRBV5-1 and TRBJ2-7; 10 positions match TRBD2. Trimming removed 0 bases from V and 3 bases from J; junction bases left unmatched: 6. Per germline, CDR1 SGHRS and CDR2 YFSETQ. This CDR3 has 16 residues. The CDR3 loop reads CASSLVAGGKNYEQYF. The CDR3, as DNA: TGCGCCAGCAGCTTGGTAGCGGGAGGTAAAAACTACGAGCAGTACTTC.

The chain carries TRBV30 and TRBJ2-7, with TRBD2 identical over 9 bases. Per the germline V gene, CDR1 is GTSNPN and CDR2 is SVGIG (reference sequence). V shed 0 bases, J shed 6 bases, and the junction held 9 bases outside the gene matches. CDR3 size: 15 residues. CDR3 sequence reads: CAWSVRASGITEQYF. Here the CDR3 DNA reads TGTGCCTGGAGTGTACGGGCTAGCGGGATTACCGAGCAGTACTTC.

This chain uses TRBV2 with TRBJ1-2; 9 bases map to TRBD1. This CDR3 region has 13 residues. Germline V CDR1 and CDR2: SNHLY, FYNNEI. J gave up 6 bases and V 6 bases, and 5 bases lay outside the gene matches. CDR3 DNA sequence: TGTGCCAGCAGCGATGGGACAGGGAATGGCTACACCTTC. Protein: CASSDGTGNGYTF.

The rearrangement links TRBV7-9 to TRBJ2-7; 8 bases are a match to TRBD2. This CDR3 comprises 14 residues. V shed 5 bases, J shed 4 bases, and the junction held 7 bases outside the gene matches. The germline V gene encodes CDR1 SEHNR and CDR2 FQNEAQ (reference sequence). The CDR3 sequence: CASSTLAVQYEQYF. In DNA, the CDR3 is TGTGCCAGCAGCACACTAGCGGTCCAATACGAGCAGTACTTC. The entire variable domain, with the rest obtained from reference TRBV7-9 and TRBJ2-7, is as follows: DTGVSQNPRHKITKRGQNVTFRCDPISEHNRLYWYRQTLGQGPEFLTYFQNEAQLEKSRLLSDRFSAERPKGSFSTLEIQRTEQGDSAMYLCASSTLAVQYEQYFGPGTRLTVT.